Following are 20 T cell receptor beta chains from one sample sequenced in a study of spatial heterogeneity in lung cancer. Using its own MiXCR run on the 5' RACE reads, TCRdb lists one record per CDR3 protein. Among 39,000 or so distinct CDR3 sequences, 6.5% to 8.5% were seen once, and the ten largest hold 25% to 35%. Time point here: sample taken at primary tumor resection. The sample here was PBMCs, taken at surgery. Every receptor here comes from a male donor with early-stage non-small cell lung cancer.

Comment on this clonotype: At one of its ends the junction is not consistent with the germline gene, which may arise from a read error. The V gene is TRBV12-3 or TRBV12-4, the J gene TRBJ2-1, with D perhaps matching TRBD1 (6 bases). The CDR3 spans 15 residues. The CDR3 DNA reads TGTGCCAGCAGGGTCCCGGACAGCTCCTACAATGAGCTGTTCTTC. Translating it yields CASRVPDSSYNELFF.

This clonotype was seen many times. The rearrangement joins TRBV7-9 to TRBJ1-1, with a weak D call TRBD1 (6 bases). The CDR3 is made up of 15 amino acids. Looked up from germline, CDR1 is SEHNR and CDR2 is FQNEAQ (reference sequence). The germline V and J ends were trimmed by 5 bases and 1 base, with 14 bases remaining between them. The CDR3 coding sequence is TGTGCCAGCAGCGAAGGGGGGGCCTGGAACACTGAAGCTTTCTTT. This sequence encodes CASSEGGAWNTEAFF.

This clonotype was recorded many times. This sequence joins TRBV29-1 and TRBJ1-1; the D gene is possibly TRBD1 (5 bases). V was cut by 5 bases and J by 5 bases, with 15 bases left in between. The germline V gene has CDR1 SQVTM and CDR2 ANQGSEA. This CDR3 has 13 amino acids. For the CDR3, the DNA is TGCAGCGTTATTCCAGGGTATAAGACTGAAGCTTTCTTT. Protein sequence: CSVIPGYKTEAFF.

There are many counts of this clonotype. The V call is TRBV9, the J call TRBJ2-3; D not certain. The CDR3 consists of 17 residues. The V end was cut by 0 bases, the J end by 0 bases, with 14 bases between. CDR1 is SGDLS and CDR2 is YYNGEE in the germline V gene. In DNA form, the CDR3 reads TGTGCCAGCAGCGTAGGGGCTACTTCCGCTAGCACAGATACGCAGTATTTT. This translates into CASSVGATSASTDTQYF.

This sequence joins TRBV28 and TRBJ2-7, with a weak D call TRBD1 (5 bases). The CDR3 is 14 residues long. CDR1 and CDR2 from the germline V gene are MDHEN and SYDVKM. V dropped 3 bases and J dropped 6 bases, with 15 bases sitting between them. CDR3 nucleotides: TGTGCCAGCAGTTTTTACCAGACAGACCCCGAGCAGTACGTC. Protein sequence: CASSFYQTDPEQYV.

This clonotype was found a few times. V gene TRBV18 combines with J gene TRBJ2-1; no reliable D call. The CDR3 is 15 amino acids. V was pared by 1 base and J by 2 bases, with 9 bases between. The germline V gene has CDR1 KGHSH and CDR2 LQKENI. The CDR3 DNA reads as TGTGCCAGCTCACCACGGACCGAGGCCTACAATGAGCAGTTCTTC. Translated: CASSPRTEAYNEQFF.

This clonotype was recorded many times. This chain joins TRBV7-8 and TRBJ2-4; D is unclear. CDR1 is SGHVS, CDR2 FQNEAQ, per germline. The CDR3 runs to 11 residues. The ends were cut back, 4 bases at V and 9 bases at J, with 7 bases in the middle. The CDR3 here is CASSSLIIQYF. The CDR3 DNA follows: TGTGCCAGCAGCTCCCTTATCATTCAGTACTTC. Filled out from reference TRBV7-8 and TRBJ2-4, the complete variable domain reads GAGVSQSPRYKVAKRGQDVALRCDPISGHVSLFWYQQALGQGPEFLTYFQNEAQLDKSGLPSDRFFAERPEGSVSTLKIQRTQQEDSAVYLCASSSLIIQYFGAGTRLSVL.

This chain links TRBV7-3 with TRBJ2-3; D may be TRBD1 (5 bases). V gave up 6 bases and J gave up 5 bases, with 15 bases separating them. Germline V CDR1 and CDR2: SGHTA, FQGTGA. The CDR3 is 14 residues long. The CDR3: CASREGASGDTQYF. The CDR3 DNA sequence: TGTGCCAGCAGGGAAGGGGCGAGTGGAGATACGCAGTATTTT.

The CDR3 DNA follows: TGCAGTGCTGGCAAACCGACGGTTAGTCAGCCCCAGCATTTT. Residues: CSAGKPTVSQPQHF. The chain employs TRBV20-1 and TRBJ1-5; D unresolved. This CDR3 contains 14 residues. Germline CDR1 reads DFQATT; CDR2 reads SNEGSKA (reference sequence). The ends were cut back, 5 bases at V and 6 bases at J, with 17 bases in the middle.

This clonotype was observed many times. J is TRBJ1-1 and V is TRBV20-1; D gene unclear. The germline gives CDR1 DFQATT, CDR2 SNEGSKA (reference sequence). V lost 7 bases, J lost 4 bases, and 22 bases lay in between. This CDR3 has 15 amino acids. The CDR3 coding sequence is TGCAGTGTTATAGACCCCCGGGCAACGGGCACTGAAGCTTTCTTT. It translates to CSVIDPRATGTEAFF.

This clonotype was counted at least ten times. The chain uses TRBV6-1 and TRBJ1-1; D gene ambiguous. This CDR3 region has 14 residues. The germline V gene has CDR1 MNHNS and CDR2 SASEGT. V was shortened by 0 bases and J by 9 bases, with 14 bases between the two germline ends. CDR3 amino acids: CASSEAGSRDKAFF. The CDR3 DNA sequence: TGTGCCAGCAGTGAAGCGGGATCGAGGGATAAAGCTTTCTTT.

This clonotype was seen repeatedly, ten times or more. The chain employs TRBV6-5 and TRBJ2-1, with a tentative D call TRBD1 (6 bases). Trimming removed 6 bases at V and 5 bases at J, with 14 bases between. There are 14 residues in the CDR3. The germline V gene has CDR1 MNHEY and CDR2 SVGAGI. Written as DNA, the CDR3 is TGTGCCAGCAGACCAGGACAGCGTCACAATGAGCAGTTCTTC. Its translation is CASRPGQRHNEQFF.

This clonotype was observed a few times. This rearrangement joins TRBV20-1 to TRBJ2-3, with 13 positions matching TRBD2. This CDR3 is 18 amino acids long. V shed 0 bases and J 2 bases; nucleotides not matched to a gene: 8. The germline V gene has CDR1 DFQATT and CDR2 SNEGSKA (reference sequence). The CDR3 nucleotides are TGCAGTGCTAGAGATGCACTAGCGGGGGGGCGGGCCACAGATACGCAGTATTTT. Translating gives CSARDALAGGRATDTQYF.

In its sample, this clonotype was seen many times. CDR3 protein: CASSLDYNMNTEAFF. DNA for the CDR3: TGTGCCAGCAGCTTAGATTACAACATGAACACTGAAGCTTTCTTT. This chain uses TRBV7-2 with TRBJ1-1; no firm D call. Germline CDR1 SGHTA, CDR2 FQGNSA. This CDR3 contains 15 residues. V was clipped by 1 base and J by 0 bases, with 9 bases between them.

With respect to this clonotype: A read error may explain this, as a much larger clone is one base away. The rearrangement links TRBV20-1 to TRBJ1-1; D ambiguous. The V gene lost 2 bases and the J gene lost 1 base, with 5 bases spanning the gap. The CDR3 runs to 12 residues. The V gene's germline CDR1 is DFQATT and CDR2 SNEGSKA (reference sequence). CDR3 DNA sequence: TGCAGTGCTAGATTTGGGAACACTGAAGCTTTCTTT. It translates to CSARFGNTEAFF.

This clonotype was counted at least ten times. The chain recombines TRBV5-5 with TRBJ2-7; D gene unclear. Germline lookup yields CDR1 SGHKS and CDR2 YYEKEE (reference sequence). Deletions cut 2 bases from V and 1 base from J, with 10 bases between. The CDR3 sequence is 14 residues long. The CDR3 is CASSFEPVSYEQYV. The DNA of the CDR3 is TGTGCCAGCAGCTTCGAACCGGTATCCTACGAGCAGTACGTC.

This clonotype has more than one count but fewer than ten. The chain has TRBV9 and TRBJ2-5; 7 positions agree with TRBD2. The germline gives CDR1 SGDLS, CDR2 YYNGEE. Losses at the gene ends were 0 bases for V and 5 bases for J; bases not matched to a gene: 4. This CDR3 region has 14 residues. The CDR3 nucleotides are TGTGCCAGCAGCGTAGGCGCGGGAGCGGAGACCCAGTACTTC. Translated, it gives CASSVGAGAETQYF. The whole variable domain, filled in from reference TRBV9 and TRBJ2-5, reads DSGVTQTPKHLITATGQRVTLRCSPRSGDLSVYWYQQSLDQGLQFLIQYYNGEERAKGNILERFSAQQFPDLHSELNLSSLELGDSALYFCASSVGAGAETQYFGPGTRLLVL.

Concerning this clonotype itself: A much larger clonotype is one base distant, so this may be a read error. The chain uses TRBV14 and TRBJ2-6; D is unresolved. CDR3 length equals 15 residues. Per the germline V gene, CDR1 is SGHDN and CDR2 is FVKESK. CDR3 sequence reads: CASSQALSRANVLTF. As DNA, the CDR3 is TGTGCCAGCAGCCAAGCACTCTCTCGGGCCAACGTCCTGACTTTC.

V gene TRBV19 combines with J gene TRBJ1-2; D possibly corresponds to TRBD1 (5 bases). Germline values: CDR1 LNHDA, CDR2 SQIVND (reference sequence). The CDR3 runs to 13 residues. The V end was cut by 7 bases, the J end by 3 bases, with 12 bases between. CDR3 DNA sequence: TGTGCCAGTATGAGGGTCAGGGACTATGGCTACACCTTC. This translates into CASMRVRDYGYTF.

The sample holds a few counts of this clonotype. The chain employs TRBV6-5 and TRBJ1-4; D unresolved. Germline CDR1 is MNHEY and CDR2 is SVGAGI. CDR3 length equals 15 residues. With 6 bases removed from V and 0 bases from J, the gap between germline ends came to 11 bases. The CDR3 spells CASSPWSATNEKLFF. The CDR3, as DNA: TGTGCCAGCAGCCCCTGGAGTGCAACTAATGAAAAACTGTTTTTT.